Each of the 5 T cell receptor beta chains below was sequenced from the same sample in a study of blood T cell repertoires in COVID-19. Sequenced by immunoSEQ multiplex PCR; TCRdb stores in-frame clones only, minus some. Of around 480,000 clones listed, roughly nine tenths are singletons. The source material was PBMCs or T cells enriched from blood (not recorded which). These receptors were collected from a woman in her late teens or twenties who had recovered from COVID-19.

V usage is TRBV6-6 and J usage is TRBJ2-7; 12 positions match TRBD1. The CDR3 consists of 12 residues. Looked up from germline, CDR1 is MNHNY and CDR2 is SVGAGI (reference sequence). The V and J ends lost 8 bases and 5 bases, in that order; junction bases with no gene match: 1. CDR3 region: CASGTGGNEQYF. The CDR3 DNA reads TGTGCCAGCGGGACAGGGGGCAACGAGCAGTACTTC.

CDR3 residues: CASSPRHQGLAGELFF. The DNA of the CDR3 is TGTGCCAGCAGCCCCAGGCACCAGGGGCTTGCCGGGGAGCTGTTTTTT. The V call is TRBV7-9, the J call TRBJ2-2, with D possibly matching TRBD1 (6 bases). The length of the CDR3 is 16 residues. V was cut by 5 bases and J by 6 bases, with 19 bases left in between. In germline, CDR1 is SEHNR, CDR2 FQNEAQ (reference sequence).

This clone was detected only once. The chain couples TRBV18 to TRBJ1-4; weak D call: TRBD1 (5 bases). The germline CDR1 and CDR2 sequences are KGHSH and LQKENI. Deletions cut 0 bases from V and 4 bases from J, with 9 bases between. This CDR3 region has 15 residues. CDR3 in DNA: TGTGCCAGCTCACCACCCGCGGGGGTTAATGAAAAACTGTTTTTT. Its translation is CASSPPAGVNEKLFF.

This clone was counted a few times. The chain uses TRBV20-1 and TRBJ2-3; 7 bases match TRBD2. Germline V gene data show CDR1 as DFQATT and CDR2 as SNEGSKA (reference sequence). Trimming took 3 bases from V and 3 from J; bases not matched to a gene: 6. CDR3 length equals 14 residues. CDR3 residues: CSASIWGGTDTQYF. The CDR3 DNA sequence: TGCAGTGCTAGTATATGGGGGGGGACAGATACGCAGTATTTT.

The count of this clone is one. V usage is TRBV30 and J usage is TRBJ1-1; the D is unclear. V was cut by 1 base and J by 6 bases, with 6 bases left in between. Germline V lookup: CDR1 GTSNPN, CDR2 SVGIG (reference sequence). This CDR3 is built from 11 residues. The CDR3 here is CAWSGRAEAFF. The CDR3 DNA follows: TGTGCCTGGAGTGGGCGGGCTGAAGCTTTCTTT. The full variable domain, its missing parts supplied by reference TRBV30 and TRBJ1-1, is SQTIHQWPATLVQPVGSPLSLECTVEGTSNPNLYWYRQAAGRGLQLLFYSVGIGQISSEVPQNLSASRPQDRQFILSSKKLLLSDSGFYLCAWSGRAEAFFGQGTRLTVV.